The rows below give T cell receptor beta chains drawn from one sample of a study of cytomegalovirus exposure and HLA in healthy donors. The table came from immunoSEQ multiplex PCR; TCRdb's copy has only in-frame clones and leaves some out. The sample data list fewer than 150,000 clones. The sequencing sample was made of PBMCs. The receptors shown here come from a woman aged 55-75 years in good health and CMV-seronegative. Each CDR3 is given with its conserved first and last residue. The D gene is left open where the match is weak.

V gene	J gene	D gene	CDR3 DNA	CDR3 protein
TRBV6-1	TRBJ1-5	.	TGTGCCAGCAGTGAATTCGGGTTGGCCAATCAGCCCCAGCATTTT	CASSEFGLANQPQHF
TRBV28	TRBJ1-1	.	TGTGCCAGCAGTTTACTTGACAGGCCCCAGAGTACTGAAGCTTTCTTT	CASSLLDRPQSTEAFF
TRBV5-8	TRBJ2-7	.	TGTGCCAGCAGCGACTACTACGAGCAGTACTTC	CASSDYYEQYF
TRBV5-8	TRBJ2-7	TRBD1	TGTGCCAGCAGCGGGGGACAGGGGCAAGCCTACGAGCAGTACTTC	CASSGGQGQAYEQYF
TRBV19	TRBJ2-2	TRBD2	TGTGCCAGTAGGGGGACTAGCGGGGTGTTGGGCACCGGGGAGCTGTTTTTT	CASRGTSGVLGTGELFF
TRBV28	TRBJ1-4	.	TGTGCCAGCAGTTTAGGGTTCAGGGGCAAAAATGAAAAACTGTTTTTT	CASSLGFRGKNEKLFF
TRBV7-8	TRBJ1-5	TRBD1	TGTGCCAGCAGCCCAACGGGACAGGGGGCCCATCAGCCCCAGCATTTT	CASSPTGQGAHQPQHF
TRBV2	TRBJ1-4	TRBD1	TGTGCCAGCGAATCACCGGGAGGGACAGTGATGAATGAAAAACTGTTTTTT	CASESPGGTVMNEKLFF
TRBV7-9	TRBJ1-4	.	TGTGCCAGCAGCTTAGCAGGGGGTAATGAAAAACTGTTTTTT	CASSLAGGNEKLFF
TRBV4-2	TRBJ1-2	.	TGTGCCAGCATTGGGGAGAACTATGGCTACACCTTC	CASIGENYGYTF
TRBV18	TRBJ2-3	.	TGTGCCAGCTCACCACGGACACCCGACACAGATACGCAGTATTTT	CASSPRTPDTDTQYF
TRBV2	TRBJ1-1	.	TGTGCCACTTCGCTCGGGGGACCCACTGAAGCTTTCTTT	CATSLGGPTEAFF
TRBV15	TRBJ1-3	TRBD1	TGTGCCACCAGCAGAGGGGGACAGGGAACGGGAAACACCATATATTTT	CATSRGGQGTGNTIYF
TRBV5-6	TRBJ1-1	.	TGTGCCAGCAGCTTGGCCTCAATTTGGACAGTGAACACTGAAGCTTTCTTT	CASSLASIWTVNTEAFF
TRBV7-9	TRBJ1-5	.	TGTGCCAGCAGCTCTGAGGGGGGGAGAGTTGGCCAGCCCCAGCATTTT	CASSSEGGRVGQPQHF
TRBV27	TRBJ2-3	TRBD2	TGTGCCACTCGGGGGGTAGCGGGGTCAGATACGCAGTATTTT	CATRGVAGSDTQYF
TRBV10-1	TRBJ1-1	.	TGCGCCAGCAGTGATGCGGGTATGACTGAAGCTTTCTTT	CASSDAGMTEAFF
TRBV28	TRBJ1-1	TRBD1	TGTGCCAGCAGTTTAGGGACAGCATACACTGAAGCTTTCTTT	CASSLGTAYTEAFF
TRBV28	TRBJ1-2	.	TGTGCCAGCAGTTTATCTGGGAGTGACTATGGCTACACCTTC	CASSLSGSDYGYTF
TRBV2	TRBJ2-1	.	TGTGCCAGCAGTGATGAGGCGGGATTGCGCAATGAGCAGTTCTTC	CASSDEAGLRNEQFF
TRBV5-4	TRBJ2-1	.	TGTGCCAGCAGCCCCCCAAACGACAGGTACAATGAGCAGTTCTTC	CASSPPNDRYNEQFF
TRBV28	TRBJ1-6	TRBD1	TGTGCCACCGACCGACAGGGGACAAGGAATTCACCCCTCCACTTT	CATDRQGTRNSPLHF
TRBV21-1	TRBJ1-1	.	TGTGCCAGCAGCATATGGAGGGTAGGGAGGCTGTATGTTAACACTGAAGCTTTCTTT	CASSIWRVGRLYVNTEAFF
TRBV5-1	TRBJ2-1	.	TGCGCCAGCAGCCCGGACATTTACAATGAGCAGTTCTTC	CASSPDIYNEQFF
TRBV14	TRBJ1-4	.	TGTGCCAGCAGCCAAAGAAGGGGATCTTGGGAAAAACTGTTTTTT	CASSQRRGSWEKLFF
TRBV5-1	TRBJ1-4	TRBD1	TGCGCCAGCTCCTCCCCCGGGACAGGCGGAGAAAAACTGTTTTTT	CASSSPGTGGEKLFF
TRBV7-2	TRBJ1-4	.	TGTGCCAGCAGCTTAGGGAGTTTAATTAATGAAAAACTGTTTTTT	CASSLGSLINEKLFF
TRBV2	TRBJ1-1	.	TGTGCCAGCAGCCCCAGGGTCGTACGGGACACTGAAGCTTTCTTT	CASSPRVVRDTEAFF
TRBV18	TRBJ2-1	TRBD2	TGTGCCAGCTCACCGGGACTAGCGGTAAACAATGAGCAGTTCTTC	CASSPGLAVNNEQFF
TRBV4-2	TRBJ1-2	TRBD1	TGTGCCAGCAGCCAAGATAGGGACAGCATTATCTATGGCTACACCTTC	CASSQDRDSIIYGYTF
TRBV5-1	TRBJ2-5	.	TGCGCCAGCAGCCCCCGAGAGGTCCAAGAGACCCAGTACTTC	CASSPREVQETQYF
TRBV10-3	TRBJ2-2	TRBD2	TGTGCCATCAGTGAGGGACTAGCGGGCAGGAACACCGGGGAGCTGTTTTTT	CAISEGLAGRNTGELFF
TRBV18	TRBJ1-2	TRBD1	TGTGCCAGCTCACCGCCCGGGACAGCCTATGGCTACACCTTC	CASSPPGTAYGYTF
TRBV6-1	TRBJ2-7	.	TGTGCCAGCAGTGAAGGAGGCACTTCTTACGAGCAGTACTTC	CASSEGGTSYEQYF
TRBV4-2	TRBJ2-3	TRBD1	TGTGCCAGCAGCCAAGATTGGAGGAGGACAGGGATAGATACGCAGTATTTT	CASSQDWRRTGIDTQYF
TRBV6-1	TRBJ2-7	TRBD2	TGTGCCAGCAGTGAGGGGACTAGCAATCGGGACGAGCAGTACTTC	CASSEGTSNRDEQYF
TRBV5-1	TRBJ2-6	.	TGCGCCAGCATACCTAACGCTGGGGCCAACGTCCTGACTTTC	CASIPNAGANVLTF
TRBV7-9	TRBJ1-2	TRBD1	TGTGCCAGCAGCCTGACAGGGGCTGGCTATGGCTACACCTTC	CASSLTGAGYGYTF
TRBV2	TRBJ1-2	.	TGTGCCAGCAGCCGTGGGAGGTCTTCTAACTATGGCTACACCTTC	CASSRGRSSNYGYTF
TRBV5-4	TRBJ2-7	TRBD1	TGTGCCAGCAGCTGGGACAGGGGCGGAGAGCAGTACTTC	CASSWDRGGEQYF
TRBV28	TRBJ2-5	.	TGTGCCAGCAGTTTATTAACCGGACTCCAAGAGACCCAGTACTTC	CASSLLTGLQETQYF
TRBV5-3	TRBJ2-7	TRBD2	TGTGCCAGAACCGGGCGAGGCGGGAGCTCCTACGAGCAGTACTTC	CARTGRGGSSYEQYF
TRBV28	TRBJ1-5	.	TGTGCCAGCAGTTTTCGGCCCCAGCATTTT	CASSFRPQHF
TRBV27	TRBJ1-2	TRBD1	TGTGCCAGCAGAAAAGACAGGGCCGGGGATGGCTACACCTTC	CASRKDRAGDGYTF
TRBV7-9	TRBJ1-3	.	TGTGCCAGCAGCTTAGTCGGGAATGCAAACACCATATATTTT	CASSLVGNANTIYF
TRBV6-5	TRBJ2-1	.	TGTGCCAGCAGCCGACTCCAAGGCTACAATGAGCAGTTCTTC	CASSRLQGYNEQFF